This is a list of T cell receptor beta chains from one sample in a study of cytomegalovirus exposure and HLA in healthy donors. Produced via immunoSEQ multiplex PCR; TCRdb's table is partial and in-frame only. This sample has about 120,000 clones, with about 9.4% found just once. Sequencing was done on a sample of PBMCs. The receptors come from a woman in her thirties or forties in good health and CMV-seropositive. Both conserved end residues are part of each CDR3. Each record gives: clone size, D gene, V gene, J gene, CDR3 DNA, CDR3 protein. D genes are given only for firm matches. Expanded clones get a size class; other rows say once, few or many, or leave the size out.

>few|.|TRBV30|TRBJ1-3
TGTGCCTGGAGTCCGGGAGCTGGAAACACCATATATTTT
CAWSPGAGNTIYF
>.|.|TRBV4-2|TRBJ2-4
TGTGCCAGCAGCCAAGCGGGGGACAAAAACATTCAGTACTTC
CASSQAGDKNIQYF
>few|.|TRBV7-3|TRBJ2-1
TGTGCCAGCAGCTCAACCGGGACTTCGTTGTTCTTC
CASSSTGTSLFF
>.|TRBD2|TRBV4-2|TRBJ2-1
TGTGCCAGCAGCCAACTGGCGGGGGTCAACAATGAGCAGTTCTTC
CASSQLAGVNNEQFF
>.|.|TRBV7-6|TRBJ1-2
TGTGCCAGCAGCTCACAAGGGGCAGGGGTTGAATATAGCTATGGCTACACCTTC
CASSSQGAGVEYSYGYTF
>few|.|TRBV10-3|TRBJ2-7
TGTGCCATCAGTGAGATTAACAGGTACGAGCAGTACTTC
CAISEINRYEQYF
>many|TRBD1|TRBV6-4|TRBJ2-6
TGTGCCAGCAGTGGGACAGGGGGCGCCGGGGCCAACGTCCTGACTTTC
CASSGTGGAGANVLTF
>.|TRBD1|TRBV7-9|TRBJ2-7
TGTGCCAGCAGCTCCCGACAGGGTACACTGCACGAGCAGTACTTC
CASSSRQGTLHEQYF
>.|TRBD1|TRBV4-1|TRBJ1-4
TGCGCCAGCAGGAGTCCTAAGACAGGGCTTGAAAAACTGTTTTTT
CASRSPKTGLEKLFF
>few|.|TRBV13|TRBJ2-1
TGTGCCAGCAGCCAACAGGTTAGTCGGTTCTTC
CASSQQVSRFF
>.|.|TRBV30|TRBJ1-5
TGTGCCTGGAGTGCCCCTTTTAGCAATCAGCCCCAGCATTTT
CAWSAPFSNQPQHF
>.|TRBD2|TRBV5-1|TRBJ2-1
TGCGCCAGCAGCTTGGATGGCGGGGGGGCGGACGATGAGCAGTTCTTC
CASSLDGGGADDEQFF
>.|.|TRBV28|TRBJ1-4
TGTGCCAGCAGTTTGGCCCCCGGAGAGAGAGGAAAACTGTTTTTT
CASSLAPGERGKLFF
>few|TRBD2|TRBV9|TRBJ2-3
TGTGCCAGCACCGTCAGCGCGGGGGGGTGGGATACGCAGTATTTT
CASTVSAGGWDTQYF
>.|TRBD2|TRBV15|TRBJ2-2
TGTGCCACCAGCAGAGACGGTCTAGCGGGGCTTAACACCGGGGAGCTGTTTTTT
CATSRDGLAGLNTGELFF